Shown below are 20 T cell receptor beta chains from a single sample sequenced in a study of blood T cells in healthy people across ages. Primers used in a second PCR of roughly 7 to 11 cycles were a sample-barcoded 5' primer and a J-beta primer mix. TCRdb re-derived calls from the 5' RACE reads in MiXCR, one entry per CDR3 protein. This table has about a million distinct CDR3 sequences, roughly 50% appearing once. The sample taken for sequencing was blood. The receptor source for this set is a man aged 25 to 40 in good health.

The chain has TRBV4-2 and TRBJ1-3; D perhaps matches TRBD1 (5 bases). Trimming pared 4 bases from V and 0 bases from J, leaving 19 bases between. CDR1 is LGHNA, CDR2 YNFKEQ, per germline. The CDR3 sequence is 18 residues long. The DNA of the CDR3 is TGTGCCAGCAGCCCAGAAATGGGGACGGTACTCTCTGGAAACACCATATATTTT. This encodes CASSPEMGTVLSGNTIYF.

The chain is built from TRBV6-2 or TRBV6-3 and TRBJ2-7, with 8 bases aligning to TRBD1. CDR1 and CDR2 from the germline V gene are MNHEY and SVGEGT. With V trimmed by 3 bases and J by 3 bases, 4 bases remained unmatched. CDR3 length equals 14 residues. CDR3: CASSYSGTGYEQYF. Written as DNA, the CDR3 is TGTGCCAGCAGTTATTCGGGGACAGGCTACGAGCAGTACTTC.

This clonotype was counted many times. The rearrangement uses TRBV11-2 and TRBJ2-1; no firm D call. Germline V CDR1 and CDR2: SGHAT, FQNNGV. V was shortened by 3 bases and J by 0 bases, with 12 bases between the two germline ends. The CDR3 is 16 residues long. CDR3 nucleotides: TGTGCCAGCAGCTTGCGTGCGGACGGCTCCTACAATGAGCAGTTCTTC. It encodes CASSLRADGSYNEQFF.

The chain recombines TRBV7-2 with TRBJ1-3; 8 nucleotides match TRBD1. The CDR3 length is 16 residues. Trimming removed 0 bases from V and 2 bases from J; junction bases left unmatched: 3. Germline CDR1 is SGHTA and CDR2 is FQGNSA. The CDR3 sequence is CASSLAMTGAGNTIYF. The CDR3 bases are TGTGCCAGCAGCTTAGCGATGACAGGGGCTGGAAACACCATATATTTT.

The chain couples TRBV25-1 to TRBJ1-2, with D perhaps matching TRBD1 (5 bases). The CDR3 loop spans 13 amino acids. Between the trimmed V and J ends, which lost 1 base and 8 bases, there was a span of 11 bases. CDR1 is MGHDK and CDR2 is SYGVNS in the germline V gene. The CDR3 region is CASSELLEGGYTF. The CDR3 DNA reads TGTGCCAGCAGTGAATTACTCGAGGGGGGCTACACCTTC.

CDR3 coding DNA: TGCAGCGTTGAAGGGATCCGGGACGGGCCCAAGGAGACCCAGTACTTC. Translation gives CSVEGIRDGPKETQYF. The chain combines TRBV29-1 with TRBJ2-5, with D perhaps given as TRBD1 or TRBD2 (5 bases each). The CDR3 length is 16 residues. The germline CDR1 and CDR2 sequences are SQVTM and ANQGSEA. The germline V and J ends were trimmed by 1 base and 5 bases, with 20 bases remaining between them. Based on the CDR3 plus reference TRBV29-1 and TRBJ2-5, the full variable domain is SAVISQKPSRDICQRGTSLTIQCQVDSQVTMMFWYRQQPGQSLTLIATANQGSEATYESGFVIDKFPISRPNLTFSTLTVSNMSPEDSSIYLCSVEGIRDGPKETQYFGPGTRLLVL.

The gene calls are TRBV5-1 and TRBJ2-4; 12 bases fit TRBD1. Germline-derived CDR1 and CDR2 are SGHRS and YFSETQ. The CDR3 is 16 residues long. Trimming took 3 bases from V and 5 from J; bases not matched to a gene: 6. The CDR3 is CASSSGTGGTQNIQYF. The DNA for the CDR3 is TGCGCCAGCAGCTCGGGGACAGGGGGCACCCAAAACATTCAGTACTTC.

About this clonotype itself: A read error may be the cause here, since a much bigger clone is one base away. The chain employs TRBV11-3 and TRBJ2-1; the match to TRBD2 covers 10 bases. This CDR3 is built from 14 residues. The germline CDR1 and CDR2 sequences are SGHNT and YENEEA. With V trimmed by 5 bases and J by 8 bases, 6 bases remained unmatched. The CDR3 nucleotides are TGTGCCAGCAGCCCCAGCGGGGGGGCCTATGAGCAGTTCTTC. Protein sequence: CASSPSGGAYEQFF.

The V call is TRBV27, the J call TRBJ2-7, with 8 bases that match TRBD1. J gave up 0 bases and V 5 bases, and 9 bases lay outside the gene matches. The CDR3 covers 16 residues. The V gene's germline CDR1 is MNHEY and CDR2 SMNVEV (reference sequence). The CDR3 loop is CASSLLGQGFSYEQYF. The CDR3 region has the DNA TGTGCCAGCAGTCTTCTCGGACAGGGATTCTCCTACGAGCAGTACTTC.

The chain joins TRBV6-1 to TRBJ2-3; TRBD1 agrees at 8 bases. CDR3 size: 18 residues. V lost 4 bases, J lost 2 bases, and 14 bases stayed unmatched. From germline, CDR1 is MNHNS and CDR2 SASEGT. Here the CDR3 reads CASSGPPRAGGFTDTQYF. The CDR3 bases are TGTGCCAGCAGTGGACCCCCAAGGGCAGGGGGCTTCACAGATACGCAGTATTTT.

This chain joins TRBV6-4 and TRBJ2-7; D is uncertain. CDR3 length equals 14 residues. The V gene's germline CDR1 is MRHNA and CDR2 SNTAGT. Deletions cut 4 bases from V and 0 bases from J, with 10 bases between. The CDR3 sequence is CASSVTESSYEQYF. Written as DNA, the CDR3 is TGTGCCAGCAGTGTGACGGAGAGCTCCTACGAGCAGTACTTC.

V and J are TRBV29-1 and TRBJ1-2, with D unresolved. The CDR3 sequence is 10 residues long. Germline CDR1 reads SQVTM; CDR2 reads ANQGSEA. Between the trimmed V and J ends, which lost 3 bases and 4 bases, there was a span of 3 bases. The CDR3 DNA sequence: TGCAGCGTTGAGAGCTATGGCTACACCTTC. Protein: CSVESYGYTF.

This clonotype was found a few times. The chain has TRBV9 and TRBJ1-6; 9 bases line up with TRBD1. Germline V gene lookup returns CDR1 SGDLS and CDR2 YYNGEE. The V segment lost 3 bases and the J segment 8 bases; nucleotides outside the gene matches: 9. The CDR3 is made up of 16 amino acids. Here the CDR3 DNA reads TGTGCCAGCAGCGGGGTCACAGGGGGCTTAGATTCACCCCTCCACTTT. Residues: CASSGVTGGLDSPLHF.

The chain recombines TRBV25-1 with TRBJ1-2, with 10 positions matching TRBD1. CDR3 length equals 13 residues. Germline CDR1 MGHDK, CDR2 SYGVNS. The trim removed 8 bases at V and 6 bases at J, leaving 6 bases unmatched. CDR3 nucleotide sequence: TGTGCCAGCCGCCCGACAGGGGGCGATGGCTACACCTTC. This encodes CASRPTGGDGYTF.

This clonotype came up a few times. This sequence joins TRBV18 and TRBJ2-1; maybe TRBD1 (6 bases). Trimming left V 8 bases short and J 5 bases short, with 16 bases between. CDR1 KGHSH and CDR2 LQKENI come from the germline V gene. This CDR3 contains 14 residues. The CDR3 here is CASQQGFLDNEQFF. CDR3 DNA sequence: TGTGCCAGCCAACAGGGATTTTTGGACAATGAGCAGTTCTTC.

V gene TRBV20-1 combines with J gene TRBJ1-4, with TRBD1 identical over 9 bases. CDR1 is DFQATT and CDR2 is SNEGSKA in the germline V gene (reference sequence). V shed 4 bases and J 7 bases; nucleotides not matched to a gene: 16. CDR3 length: 17 residues. The DNA of the CDR3 is TGCAGTGCTACTACCGCCGCGCGACAGGGGGGATCTGAAAAACTGTTTTTT. This encodes CSATTAARQGGSEKLFF.

This clonotype was found a few times. This chain uses TRBV6-1 with TRBJ1-1; possible D gene TRBD1, 6 bases. The CDR3 is 14 residues long. Looked up from germline, CDR1 is MNHNS and CDR2 is SASEGT. With 8 bases removed from V and 4 bases from J, the gap between germline ends came to 17 bases. CDR3 sequence reads: CASPPQGGGTEAFF. In DNA, the CDR3 is TGTGCCAGCCCCCCACAGGGCGGGGGCACTGAAGCTTTCTTT.

This clonotype has a single count. The chain carries TRBV6-5 and TRBJ2-7; either TRBD1 or TRBD2 may fit D (5 bases each). This CDR3 region has 15 residues. V shed 2 bases and J shed 4 bases, with 15 bases lying between them. The V gene's germline CDR1 is MNHEY and CDR2 SVGAGI. The CDR3 sequence is CASSYRVGTLYEQYF. The CDR3, as DNA: TGTGCCAGCAGTTACCGGGTTGGGACCCTTTACGAGCAGTACTTC.

The chain employs TRBV9 and TRBJ1-6; D ambiguous. From germline, CDR1 is SGDLS and CDR2 YYNGEE. Trimming shortened V by 0 bases and J by 10 bases, and 11 bases separated the two germline ends. This CDR3 contains 14 residues. The DNA for the CDR3 is TGTGCCAGCAGCGTAGGCGGGGAGGGATCACCCCTCCACTTT. Its protein is CASSVGGEGSPLHF.

The chain is built from TRBV5-5 and TRBJ2-3; 7 bases map to TRBD2. From germline, CDR1 is SGHKS and CDR2 YYEKEE (reference sequence). This CDR3 has 16 residues. Trimming removed 4 bases from V and 2 bases from J; junction bases left unmatched: 10. In nucleotides, the CDR3 is TGTGCCAGCAGCCCCGGGGAGGGTTTTTCCACAGATACGCAGTATTTT. It specifies CASSPGEGFSTDTQYF. The complete variable domain, with remaining parts taken from reference TRBV5-5 and TRBJ2-3, reads DAGVTQSPTHLIKTRGQQVTLRCSPISGHKSVSWYQQVLGQGPQFIFQYYEKEERGRGNFPDRFSARQFPNYSSELNVNALLLGDSALYLCASSPGEGFSTDTQYFGPGTRLTVL.